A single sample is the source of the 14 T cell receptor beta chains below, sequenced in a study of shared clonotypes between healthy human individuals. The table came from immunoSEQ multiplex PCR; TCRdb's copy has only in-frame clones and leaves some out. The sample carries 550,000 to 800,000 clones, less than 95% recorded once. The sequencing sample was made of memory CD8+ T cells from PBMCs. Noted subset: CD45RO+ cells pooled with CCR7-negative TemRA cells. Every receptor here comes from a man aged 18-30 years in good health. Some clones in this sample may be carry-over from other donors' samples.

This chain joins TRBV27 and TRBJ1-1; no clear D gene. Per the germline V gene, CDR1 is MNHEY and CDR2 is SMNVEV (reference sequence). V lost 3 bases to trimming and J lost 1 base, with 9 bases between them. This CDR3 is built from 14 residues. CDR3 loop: CASSFGSPNTEAFF. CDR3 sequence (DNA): TGTGCCAGCAGTTTCGGGTCCCCGAACACTGAAGCTTTCTTT.

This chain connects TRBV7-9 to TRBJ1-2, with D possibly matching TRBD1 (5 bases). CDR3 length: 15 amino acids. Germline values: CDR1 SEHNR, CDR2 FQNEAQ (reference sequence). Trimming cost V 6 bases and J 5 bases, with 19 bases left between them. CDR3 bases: TGTGCCAGCAGTGGTTGGGCTGACAGAACATATGGCTACACCTTC. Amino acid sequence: CASSGWADRTYGYTF.

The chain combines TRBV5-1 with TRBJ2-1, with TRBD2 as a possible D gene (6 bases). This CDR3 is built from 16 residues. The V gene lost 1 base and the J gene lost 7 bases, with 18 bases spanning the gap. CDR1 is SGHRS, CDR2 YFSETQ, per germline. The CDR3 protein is CASSLPGGGPHNEQFF. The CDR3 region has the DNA TGCGCCAGCAGCTTGCCCGGAGGAGGGCCTCATAATGAGCAGTTCTTC.

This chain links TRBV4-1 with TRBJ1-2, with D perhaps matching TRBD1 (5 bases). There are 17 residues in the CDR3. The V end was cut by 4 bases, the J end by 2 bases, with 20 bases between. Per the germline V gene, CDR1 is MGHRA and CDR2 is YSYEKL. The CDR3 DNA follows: TGCGCCAGCAGCCCGCCCGGGACGAGGAATGACAACTATGGCTACACCTTC. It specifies CASSPPGTRNDNYGYTF.

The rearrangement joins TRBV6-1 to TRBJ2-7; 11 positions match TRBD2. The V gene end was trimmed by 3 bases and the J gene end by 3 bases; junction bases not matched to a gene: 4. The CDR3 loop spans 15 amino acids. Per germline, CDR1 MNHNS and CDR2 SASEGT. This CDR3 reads CASSDRLAGGYEQYF. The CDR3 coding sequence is TGTGCCAGCAGTGATCGGCTAGCGGGAGGCTACGAGCAGTACTTC.

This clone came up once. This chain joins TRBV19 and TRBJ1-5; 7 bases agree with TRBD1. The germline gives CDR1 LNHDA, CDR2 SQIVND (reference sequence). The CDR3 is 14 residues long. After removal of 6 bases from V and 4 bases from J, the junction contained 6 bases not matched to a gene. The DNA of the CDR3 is TGTGCCAGTAGCGCCCAGGGGGAGAATCAGCCCCAGCATTTT. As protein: CASSAQGENQPQHF.

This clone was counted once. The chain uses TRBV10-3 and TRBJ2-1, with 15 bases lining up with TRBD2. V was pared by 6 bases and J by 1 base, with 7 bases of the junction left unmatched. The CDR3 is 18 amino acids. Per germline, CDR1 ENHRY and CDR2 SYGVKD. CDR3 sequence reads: CAISLGLAGGPSYNEQFF. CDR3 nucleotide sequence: TGTGCCATCAGCCTTGGACTAGCGGGAGGGCCATCCTACAATGAGCAGTTCTTC.

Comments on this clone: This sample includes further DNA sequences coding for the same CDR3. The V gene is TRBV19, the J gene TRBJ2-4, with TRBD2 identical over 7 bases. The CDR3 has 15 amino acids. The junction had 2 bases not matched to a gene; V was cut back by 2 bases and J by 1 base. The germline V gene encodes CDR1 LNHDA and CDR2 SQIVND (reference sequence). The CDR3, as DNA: TGTGCCAGTAGTATACCCGGGGGGGCCAAAAACATTCAGTACTTC. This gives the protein CASSIPGGAKNIQYF.

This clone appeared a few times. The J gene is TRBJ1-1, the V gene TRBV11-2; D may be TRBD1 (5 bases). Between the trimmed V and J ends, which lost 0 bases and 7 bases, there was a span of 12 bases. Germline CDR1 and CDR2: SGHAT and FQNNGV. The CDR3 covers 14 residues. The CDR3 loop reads CASSLDGPQVEAFF. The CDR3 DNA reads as TGTGCCAGCAGCTTAGATGGGCCACAGGTTGAAGCTTTCTTT.

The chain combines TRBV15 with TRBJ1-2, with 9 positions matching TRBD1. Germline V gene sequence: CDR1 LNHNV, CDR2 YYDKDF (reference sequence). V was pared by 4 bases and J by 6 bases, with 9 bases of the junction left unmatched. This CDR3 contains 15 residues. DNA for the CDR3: TGTGCCACCAGCAACGAGAGGGACAGGGCGAATGGCTACACCTTC. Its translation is CATSNERDRANGYTF.

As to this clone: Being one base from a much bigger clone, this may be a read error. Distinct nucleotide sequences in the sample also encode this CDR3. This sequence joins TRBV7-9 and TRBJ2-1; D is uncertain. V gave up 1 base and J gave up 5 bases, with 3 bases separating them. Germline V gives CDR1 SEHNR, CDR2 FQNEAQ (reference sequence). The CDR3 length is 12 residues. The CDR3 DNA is TGTGCCAGCAGCTTAGAGAACAATGAGCAGTTCTTC. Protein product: CASSLENNEQFF.

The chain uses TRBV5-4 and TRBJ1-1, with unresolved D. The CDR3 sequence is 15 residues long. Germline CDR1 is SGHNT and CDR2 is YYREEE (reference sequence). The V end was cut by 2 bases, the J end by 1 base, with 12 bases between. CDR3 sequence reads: CASSFSAYANTEAFF. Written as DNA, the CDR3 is TGTGCCAGCAGCTTTTCTGCCTACGCGAACACTGAAGCTTTCTTT.

For the CDR3, the DNA is TGTGCCAGCCCTCTGAGGGGGAGCAGGGATAATTCACCCCTCCACTTT. It codes for CASPLRGSRDNSPLHF. This chain connects TRBV6-6 to TRBJ1-6; TRBD1 is a possible D gene (6 bases). Germline loops: CDR1 MNHNY, CDR2 SVGAGI (reference sequence). V lost 8 bases and J 5 bases, leaving 19 bases between the germline ends. The CDR3 spans 16 residues.

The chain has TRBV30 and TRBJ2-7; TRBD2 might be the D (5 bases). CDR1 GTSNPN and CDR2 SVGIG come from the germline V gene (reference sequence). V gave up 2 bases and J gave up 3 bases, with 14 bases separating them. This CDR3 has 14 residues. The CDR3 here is CAWSPFPRDYEQYF. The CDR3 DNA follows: TGTGCCTGGAGTCCCTTTCCGAGGGACTACGAGCAGTACTTC.